The source of this T cell receptor beta chain is a study of blood T cells in healthy people across ages. The study, taken as a whole, reports: TCR beta diversity, measured per million T cells, fell in a roughly linear way with age. The study lacked donor CMV status, which possibly confounded expanded clonotype changes. Diversity of TCR beta correlated strongly with naive T cell percentage.

Comments on this clonotype: Its antigen is currently unknown. This clone may be a read error of a much larger clone one base away.

Sample-barcoded 5' priming and a J-beta primer mix drove a second PCR of roughly 6 to 12 cycles. Researchers report that each sample yielded at least 3 million CDR3-containing paired-end reads. One entry per CDR3 protein, called by TCRdb with MiXCR from the 5' RACE reads. The repertoire consists of around 800,000 distinct CDR3 sequences, with 46% occurring once and the leading ten covering roughly 20%. The sample taken for sequencing was blood. The origin of this receptor is an elderly man in good health.

The CDR3 DNA sequence: TGCAGTGCTAGGACCGGGACTAGCGGGGACTACAATGAGCAGTACTTC. It codes for CSARTGTSGDYNEQYF. The gene calls are TRBV20-1 and TRBJ2-7; 13 bases agree with TRBD2. Germline V gives CDR1 DFQATT, CDR2 SNEGSKA (reference sequence). This CDR3 is built from 16 residues. With V trimmed by 3 bases and J by 7 bases, 12 bases remained unmatched.